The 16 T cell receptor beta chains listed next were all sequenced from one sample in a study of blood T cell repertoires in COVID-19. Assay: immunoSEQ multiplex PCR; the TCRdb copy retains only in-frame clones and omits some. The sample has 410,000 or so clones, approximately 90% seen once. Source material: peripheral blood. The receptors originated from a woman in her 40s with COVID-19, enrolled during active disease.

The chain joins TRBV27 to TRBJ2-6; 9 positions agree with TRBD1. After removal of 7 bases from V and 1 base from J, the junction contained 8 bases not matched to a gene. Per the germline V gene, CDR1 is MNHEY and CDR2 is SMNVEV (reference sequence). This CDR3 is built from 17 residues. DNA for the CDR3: TGTGCCAGCACCACGGGACAGGGTTTGTCTGGGGCCAACGTCCTGACTTTC. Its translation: CASTTGQGLSGANVLTF.

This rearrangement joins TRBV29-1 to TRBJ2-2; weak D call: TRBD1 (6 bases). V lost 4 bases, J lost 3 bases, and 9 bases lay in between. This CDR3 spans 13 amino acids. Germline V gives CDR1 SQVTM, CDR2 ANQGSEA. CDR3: CSVGGHHTGELFF. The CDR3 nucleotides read TGCAGCGTTGGGGGACATCACACCGGGGAGCTGTTTTTT.

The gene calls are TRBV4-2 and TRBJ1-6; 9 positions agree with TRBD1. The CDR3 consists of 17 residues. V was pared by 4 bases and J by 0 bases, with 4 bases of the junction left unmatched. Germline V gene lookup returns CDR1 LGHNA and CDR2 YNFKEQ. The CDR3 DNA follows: TGTGCCAGCAGCCGGACAGGGGAAAGCTCCTATAATTCACCCCTCCACTTT. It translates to CASSRTGESSYNSPLHF.

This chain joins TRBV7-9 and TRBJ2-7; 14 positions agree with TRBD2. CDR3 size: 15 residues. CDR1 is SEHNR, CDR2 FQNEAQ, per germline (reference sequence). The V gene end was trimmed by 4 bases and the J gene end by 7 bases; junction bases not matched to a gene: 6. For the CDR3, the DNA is TGTGCCAGCAGCTCCCACGGACTAGCGGGGGGAGAGCAGTACTTC. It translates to CASSSHGLAGGEQYF.

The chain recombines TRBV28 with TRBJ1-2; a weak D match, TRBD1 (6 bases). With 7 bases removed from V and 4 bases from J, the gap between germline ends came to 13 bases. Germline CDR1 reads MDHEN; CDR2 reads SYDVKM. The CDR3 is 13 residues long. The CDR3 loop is CASTTGKGYGYTF. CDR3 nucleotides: TGTGCCAGCACCACAGGGAAAGGCTATGGCTACACCTTC.

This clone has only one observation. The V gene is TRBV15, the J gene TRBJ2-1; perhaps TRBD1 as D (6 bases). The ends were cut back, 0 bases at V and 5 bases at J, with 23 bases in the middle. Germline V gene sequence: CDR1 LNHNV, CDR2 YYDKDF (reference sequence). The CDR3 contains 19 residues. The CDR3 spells CATSRDMRGGMGANNEQFF. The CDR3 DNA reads TGTGCCACCAGCAGAGATATGAGGGGCGGCATGGGGGCCAACAATGAGCAGTTCTTC.

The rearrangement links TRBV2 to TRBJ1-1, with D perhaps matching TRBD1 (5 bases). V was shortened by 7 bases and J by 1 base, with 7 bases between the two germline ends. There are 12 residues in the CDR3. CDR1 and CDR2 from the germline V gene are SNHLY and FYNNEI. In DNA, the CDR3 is TGTGCCAGCAATACAGGGAACACTGAAGCTTTCTTT. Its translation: CASNTGNTEAFF.

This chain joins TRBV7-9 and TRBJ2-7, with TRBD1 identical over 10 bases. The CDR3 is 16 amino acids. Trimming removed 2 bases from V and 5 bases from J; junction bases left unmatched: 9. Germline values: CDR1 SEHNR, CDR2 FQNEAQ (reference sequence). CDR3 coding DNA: TGTGCCAGCAGCTTAATGACGGGACAGGGGTTCAACGAGCAGTACTTC. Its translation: CASSLMTGQGFNEQYF.

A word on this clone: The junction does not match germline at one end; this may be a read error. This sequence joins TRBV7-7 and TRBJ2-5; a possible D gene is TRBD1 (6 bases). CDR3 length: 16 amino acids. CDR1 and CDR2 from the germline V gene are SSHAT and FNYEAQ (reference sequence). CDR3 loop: CASSLDVGQHQETQYF. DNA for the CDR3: TGTGCTAGCAGCTTAGACGTAGGACAGCATCAAGAGACCCAGTACTTC.

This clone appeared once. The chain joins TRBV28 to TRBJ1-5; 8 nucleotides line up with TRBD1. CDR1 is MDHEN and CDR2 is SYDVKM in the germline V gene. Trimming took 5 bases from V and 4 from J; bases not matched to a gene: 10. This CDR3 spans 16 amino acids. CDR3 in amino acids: CASSRPGQGINQPQHF. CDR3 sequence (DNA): TGTGCCAGCAGTCGACCAGGACAGGGCATTAATCAGCCCCAGCATTTT.

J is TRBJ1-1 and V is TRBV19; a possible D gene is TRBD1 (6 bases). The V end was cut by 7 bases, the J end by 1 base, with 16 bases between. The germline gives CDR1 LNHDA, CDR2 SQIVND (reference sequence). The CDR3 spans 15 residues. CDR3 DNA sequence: TGTGCCAGTACCCTTACCGGGACACCGAACACTGAAGCTTTCTTT. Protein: CASTLTGTPNTEAFF.

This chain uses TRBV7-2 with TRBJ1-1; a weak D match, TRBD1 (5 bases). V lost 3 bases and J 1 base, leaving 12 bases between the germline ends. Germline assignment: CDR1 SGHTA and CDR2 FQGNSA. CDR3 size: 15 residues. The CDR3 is CASSFKGSGNTEAFF. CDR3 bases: TGTGCCAGCAGCTTTAAGGGGTCGGGGAACACTGAAGCTTTCTTT.

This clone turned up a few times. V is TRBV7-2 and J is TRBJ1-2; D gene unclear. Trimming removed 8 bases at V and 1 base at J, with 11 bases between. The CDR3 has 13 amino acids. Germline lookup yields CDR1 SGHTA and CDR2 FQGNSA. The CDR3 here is CASPAGSNYGYTF. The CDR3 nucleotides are TGTGCCAGCCCTGCGGGCAGTAACTATGGCTACACCTTC.

In DNA form, the CDR3 reads TGTGCCAGCAGCCCAAAAGCACGAGCTTTCTTT. Translated, it gives CASSPKARAFF. The V gene is TRBV7-8, the J gene TRBJ1-1; D gene ambiguous. V lost 5 bases to trimming and J lost 10 bases, with 11 bases between them. The CDR3 loop spans 11 amino acids. Germline-derived CDR1 and CDR2 are SGHVS and FQNEAQ.

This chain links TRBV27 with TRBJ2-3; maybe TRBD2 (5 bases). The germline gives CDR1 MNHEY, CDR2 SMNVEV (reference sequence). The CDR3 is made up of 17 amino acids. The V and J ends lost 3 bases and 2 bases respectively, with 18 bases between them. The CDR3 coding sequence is TGTGCCAGCAGTTTCAGCACGGGGATGGCCCTCACAGATACGCAGTATTTT. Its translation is CASSFSTGMALTDTQYF.

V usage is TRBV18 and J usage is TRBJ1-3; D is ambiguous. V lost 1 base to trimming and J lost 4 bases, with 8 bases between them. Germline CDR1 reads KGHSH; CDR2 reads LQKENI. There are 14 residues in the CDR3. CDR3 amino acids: CASSPQPLGNTIYF. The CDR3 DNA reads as TGTGCCAGCTCACCACAGCCGCTGGGAAACACCATATATTTT.